The 9 T cell receptor beta chains below were found in one sample sequenced in a study of blood T cell repertoires in COVID-19. Libraries were prepared by immunoSEQ multiplex PCR; TCRdb keeps only in-frame clonotypes and omits some of them. Among tens of thousands of clones listed, just over 85% were seen once. The sequenced material came from peripheral blood. All receptors derive from a woman older than 75 with active or convalescent COVID-19.

Relative to its sample, this clone is medium-sized. The chain employs TRBV4-1 and TRBJ2-7, with 11 bases lining up with TRBD2. The CDR3 is 16 amino acids. J was trimmed by 3 bases and V by 3 bases; bases with no gene match: 7. The germline gives CDR1 MGHRA, CDR2 YSYEKL. In DNA, the CDR3 is TGCGCCAGCAGCCACGCGGCACTAGCGGGGGACTACGAGCAGTACTTC. It translates to CASSHAALAGDYEQYF.

The chain links TRBV7-2 to TRBJ2-1; 10 bases line up with TRBD1. V shed 5 bases, J shed 4 bases, and the junction held 5 bases outside the gene matches. This CDR3 region has 15 residues. In germline, CDR1 is SGHTA, CDR2 FQGNSA. CDR3 nucleotide sequence: TGTGCCAGCAGCCGGGACAGGGGATCTTACAATGAGCAGTTCTTC. This translates into CASSRDRGSYNEQFF.

The CDR3 here is CASSFAGGSYEQYF. The CDR3 DNA sequence: TGCGCCAGCAGCTTTGCCGGAGGATCCTACGAGCAGTACTTC. The chain recombines TRBV5-1 with TRBJ2-7, with D tentatively TRBD2 (5 bases). This CDR3 contains 14 residues. Trimming removed 2 bases from V and 1 base from J, with 10 bases in between. Germline-derived CDR1 and CDR2 are SGHRS and YFSETQ.

CDR3 amino acids: CASSQETSNYGYTF. DNA for the CDR3: TGTGCCAGCAGCCAAGAAACAAGTAACTATGGCTACACCTTC. The V and J genes are TRBV4-2 and TRBJ1-2; the D is unclear. The CDR3 has 14 amino acids. From germline, CDR1 is LGHNA and CDR2 YNFKEQ. V lost 0 bases to trimming and J lost 1 base, with 6 bases between them.

The rearrangement uses TRBV12-5 and TRBJ2-5; 7 bases line up with TRBD1. The CDR3 totals 13 residues. V lost 5 bases, J lost 4 bases, and 4 bases stayed unmatched. Germline loops: CDR1 LGHNT, CDR2 FRNRAP. Here the CDR3 reads CASGTTGAETQYF. The CDR3, as DNA: TGTGCTAGTGGTACCACAGGGGCAGAGACCCAGTACTTC.

The chain combines TRBV27 with TRBJ1-5, with 8 bases that match TRBD1. This CDR3 region has 18 residues. The germline CDR1 and CDR2 sequences are MNHEY and SMNVEV (reference sequence). Trimming took 6 bases from V and 0 from J; bases not matched to a gene: 13. The CDR3 reads CASRTGQGVSYSNQPQHF. Here the CDR3 DNA reads TGTGCCAGCAGGACCGGACAGGGCGTTAGTTATAGCAATCAGCCCCAGCATTTT.

J is TRBJ1-3 and V is TRBV12-3 or TRBV12-4; D is ambiguous. CDR3 length: 12 amino acids. V was shortened by 3 bases and J by 3 bases, with 3 bases between the two germline ends. The CDR3 DNA reads as TGTGCCAGCAGTTTTAGTGGAAACACCATATATTTT. This encodes CASSFSGNTIYF.

V and J are TRBV4-3 and TRBJ2-3; TRBD1 agrees at 10 bases. The CDR3 totals 17 residues. Trimming at V came to 1 base and at J to 2 bases, leaving 6 bases not matched to a gene. Germline CDR1 reads LGHNA; CDR2 reads YSLEER. CDR3 nucleotides: TGCGCCAGCAGCCAAGTCGCCGGGACAGGGGTCACAGATACGCAGTATTTT. It specifies CASSQVAGTGVTDTQYF.

V usage is TRBV5-1 and J usage is TRBJ2-3, with 12 bases aligning to TRBD2. Trimming took 0 bases from V and 3 from J; bases not matched to a gene: 2. The CDR3 has 16 amino acids. The V gene's germline CDR1 is SGHRS and CDR2 YFSETQ. Here the CDR3 reads CASSLALAGGTDTQYF. The CDR3 DNA reads TGCGCCAGCAGCTTGGCTCTAGCGGGGGGGACAGATACGCAGTATTTT. Full variable domain (missing parts from reference TRBV5-1 and TRBJ2-3): KAGVTQTPRYLIKTRGQQVTLSCSPISGHRSVSWYQQTPGQGLQFLFEYFSETQRNKGNFPGRFSGRQFSNSRSEMNVSTLELGDSALYLCASSLALAGGTDTQYFGPGTRLTVL.